Listed here is a single T cell receptor (beta chain). The specificity of this receptor is unknown. Base qualities are not provided; no much larger clone lies one nucleotide away. The data were obtained in a study of T cell responses to AZD1222 COVID-19 vaccine (dated by TCRdb to 2020 to 2023). For the wider study: AZD1222 recipients with second doses at about 4 weeks or about 12 weeks were pooled, because spike-specific TCR depth and breadth did not differ between schedules. TCR sequencing covered about 230 trial participants: 200 to 220 given two doses of AZD1222 and 26 given two doses of MenACWY control vaccine. Trial participants were enrolled into age subgroups of 18-55, 56-69 and 70-plus years, which contained approximately 150, 28 and 58 TCR-sequenced participants, respectively. Findings and caveats that apply to the study as a whole: After two AZD1222 doses, spike-specific TCR breadth and depth were significantly higher than at day 0 and than in MenACWY recipients. Conclusions about previously exposed vaccinees are limited, since just 6 or 7 AZD1222 recipients were seropositive for SARS-CoV-2 at baseline. Because no day 14 peak-response samples were available, the repertoires could be characterized only after the peak T cell response. In the small 56-69-year group, the increase in depth fell short of significance, most likely because of low power. Vaccine-associated CD4 TCRs spanned the whole spike protein, with dominant responses in regions 160-218 and 743-854. Most participants were white British and females outnumbered males, and the authors suggested that clonal diversity may have been underestimated. Reportedly, almost half of the unique spike-specific TCRs recognized epitopes lying outside the regions that are mutated in the B.1.351 and B.1.1.7 variants.

The CDR3 regions of human TCRbeta chains were subjected to immunosequencing. In the paper's pipeline: Repertoire TCRs were checked for matches against a reference library of SARS-CoV-2-specific TCRs that had been generated using the MIRA antigen-specificity platform. Breadth was defined as the fraction of unique TCRs that were SARS-CoV-2-associated. Depth was defined as the fraction of total T cells that were SARS-CoV-2-associated. Using the MIRA data, each spike-specific TCR was mapped to the spike region that the TCR reacts to and placed in a CD4 or CD8 class. Log10-transformed breadth and depth values were compared by one-way ANOVA with Sidak's multiple comparisons tests. TCRdb's version of the immuneACCESS table is confined to in-frame rearrangements and falls short of the full clone set. An unresolved V gene accounts for under half of the shortfall where checked; the remainder is of unknown origin. The V and J calls and clone size are taken from that table; D and trimming were inferred from the DNA. This sample has some 130,000 clones in its table, and 92% of those were observed once. Less than 4.5% of the sample is taken by the ten largest.

This specimen's time point label, per the study, means: baseline before first vaccination. Samples from vaccinated people were obtained from the UK trials COV001 and COV002, which included a single-blind randomized controlled phase 2/3 trial of AZD1222 (ChAdOx1 nCoV-19) in healthy adults. For TCRbeta chain sequencing, PBMC samples from trial participants were taken at day 0 and at day 28 after the second dose. V is cut back by 0 bases and J by 5 bases, with 16 bases in the junction unmatched. Including the terminal cysteine and phenylalanine, the CDR3 comprises 19 residues. Only the CDR3 portion is preserved as DNA: 57 bases, with reading frame beginning at the first base. The germline V gene encodes CDR1 LGHDT and CDR2 YNNKEL (reference sequence).

The TCR sequence derives from an adult in good health. Recombination linked TRBV3-1 (or the pseudogene TRBV3-2) to TRBJ2-5; TRBD2 lines up with 9 middle nucleotides. The material sequenced was peripheral blood, taken on day 0 of AZD1222 vaccination. The CDR3 in this case is CASSQDKRASAAGGETQYF. The nucleotides are TGTGCCAGCAGCCAAGATAAGAGGGCGTCCGCTGCGGGGGGGGAGACCCAGTACTTC.